Listed below are T cell receptor beta chains from one sample, sequenced in a study of early T cells in non-severe SARS-CoV-2 infection. TCRdb reanalysed the 5' RACE reads using MiXCR and keeps one entry per CDR3 protein. The sample lists about 80,000 distinct CDR3 sequences, over 8.5% occurring once. Material: whole blood. Receptors originate from an adult who was a healthcare worker with PCR-confirmed SARS-CoV-2 infection or an uninfected control (not recorded which). The CDR3 runs from the conserved cysteine through the conserved F or W. The D gene is left open where the match is weak. Size values are once, few and many counts, or a class for expanded clones, and some rows have none.

TRBV7-9	-	many	TRBJ1-5	CASTLGGNQPQHF	TGTGCCAGCACGTTGGGGGGCAATCAGCCCCAGCATTTT
TRBV5-4	TRBD1	many	TRBJ2-7	CASSLDRGTHEQYF	TGTGCCAGCAGCTTGGACAGGGGTACGCACGAGCAGTACTTC
TRBV28	-	many	TRBJ2-2	CASQGGTTNTGELFF	TGTGCCAGCCAGGGGGGGACTACTAACACCGGGGAGCTGTTTTTT
TRBV6-5	TRBD1	many	TRBJ2-7	CASSPGGQESYEQYF	TGTGCCAGCTCACCCGGGGGACAGGAGTCCTACGAGCAGTACTTC
TRBV20-1	-	many	TRBJ1-6	CSASRRGHLYNSPLHF	TGCAGTGCTTCCAGGAGGGGACACCTTTATAATTCACCCCTCCACTTT
TRBV28	-	many	TRBJ1-2	CASSRPPNYGYTF	TGTGCCAGCAGTCGGCCCCCCAACTATGGCTACACCTTC
TRBV6-2/TRBV6-3	TRBD2	many	TRBJ2-1	CASSYKGLAGEEQFF	TGTGCCAGCAGTTATAAGGGACTAGCGGGAGAGGAGCAGTTCTTC
TRBV12-3/TRBV12-4	-	many	TRBJ2-7	CASSDYRRSYEQYF	TGTGCCAGCAGTGACTACAGGAGGTCCTACGAGCAGTACTTC
TRBV10-2	TRBD2	-	TRBJ2-1	CASSESTPVTSAYNEQFF	TGCGCCAGCAGTGAGTCGACTCCTGTCACTAGCGCATACAATGAGCAGTTCTTC
TRBV7-2	-	few	TRBJ1-6	CASSLAHGTSPLHF	TGTGCCAGCAGCTTAGCTCACGGGACCTCACCCCTCCACTTT